A selection of T cell receptor beta chains follows, all from one sample in a study of blood T cell repertoires in COVID-19. The repertoire was sequenced with immunoSEQ multiplex PCR; TCRdb's copy has only in-frame clones and lacks some. The table records under 500,000 clones, 70% to 90% of them present only once. Material: PBMCs or T cells enriched from blood (not recorded which). The receptors originated from a woman younger than 30 with acute COVID-19. The CDR3 runs from the conserved cysteine through the conserved F or W. Fields, in order: V gene, J gene, clone size, D gene, CDR3 protein, CDR3 DNA. A D gene is named only where the DNA matches it firmly. Size is omitted from some rows. Given values are once, few, many or a class for expanded clones.

>TRBV6-5|TRBJ2-3|-|TRBD2
CASTPGGFADTQYF
TGTGCCAGCACCCCGGGGGGATTCGCAGATACGCAGTATTTT
>TRBV6-5|TRBJ2-7|-|TRBD1
CASSYTGQGAYEQYF
TGTGCCAGCAGTTACACGGGACAGGGTGCCTACGAGCAGTACTTC
>TRBV20-1|TRBJ2-7|-|TRBD2
CSASREGGYEQYF
TGCAGTGCTAGTAGGGAGGGTGGCTACGAGCAGTACTTC
>TRBV7-2|TRBJ2-7|-|-
CASSWGQLVYEQYF
TGTGCCAGCAGCTGGGGACAATTGGTCTACGAGCAGTACTTC
>TRBV5-4|TRBJ2-7|-|-
CASSLALRSVHEQYF
TGTGCCAGCAGCTTGGCTCTCAGATCCGTCCACGAGCAGTACTTC
>TRBV6-5|TRBJ2-1|-|-
CASRRSYNEQFF
TGTGCCAGCAGGCGCTCCTACAATGAGCAGTTCTTC
>TRBV11-2|TRBJ1-1|-|-
CASSSSGGMNTEAFF
TGTGCCAGCAGCTCCTCGGGGGGGATGAACACTGAAGCTTTCTTT
>TRBV9|TRBJ1-2|-|-
CASSGDRSSYGYTF
TGTGCCAGCAGCGGAGACAGAAGTTCCTATGGCTACACCTTC
>TRBV9|TRBJ1-2|few|TRBD1
CASSRMGQDVYGYTF
TGTGCCAGCAGCAGAATGGGACAGGACGTCTATGGCTACACCTTC
>TRBV7-8|TRBJ1-5|-|-
CASSLALQGSEPQHF
TGTGCCAGCAGCTTAGCCCTTCAGGGGTCGGAACCCCAGCATTTT
>TRBV28|TRBJ1-6|-|TRBD1
CASRPYRGDISPLHF
TGTGCCAGCAGACCTTACAGGGGGGATATTTCACCCCTCCACTTT
>TRBV12-3/TRBV12-4|TRBJ2-3|-|-
CASRGDTQYF
TGTGCCAGCCGGGGAGATACGCAGTATTTT
>TRBV7-9|TRBJ1-5|-|TRBD1
CASSLPGQGKPQHF
TGTGCCAGCAGCTTACCTGGACAGGGGAAGCCCCAGCATTTT
>TRBV28|TRBJ1-5|few|-
CASSLIRVSNQPQHF
TGTGCCAGCAGTTTAATCAGGGTTAGCAATCAGCCCCAGCATTTT
>TRBV6-5|TRBJ2-1|once|TRBD1
CASSNRDRGLNEQFF
TGTGCCAGCAGCAACCGGGACAGGGGGCTAAATGAGCAGTTCTTC
>TRBV23-1|TRBJ1-5|-|-
CASTPPWRAAQPQHF
TGCGCCAGCACCCCCCCATGGAGGGCGGCTCAGCCCCAGCATTTT
>TRBV11-3|TRBJ2-3|once|TRBD2
CASSSGLAGDLLTDTQYF
TGTGCCAGCAGCTCGGGACTAGCGGGGGACCTTCTCACAGATACGCAGTATTTT
>TRBV6-1|TRBJ1-2|-|-
CASSDRGGKGDGYTF
TGTGCCAGCAGTGATAGGGGCGGGAAAGGGGATGGCTACACCTTC
>TRBV3-1/TRBV3-2|TRBJ1-4|few|-
CASSQPGITTNEKLFF
TGTGCCAGCAGCCAACCAGGGATTACAACTAATGAAAAACTGTTTTTT
>TRBV7-9|TRBJ2-5|-|-
CASSLIEETQYF
TGTGCCAGCAGCTTAATAGAGGAGACCCAGTACTTC
>TRBV4-3|TRBJ2-2|-|TRBD2
CASSQGLARNTGELFF
TGCGCCAGCAGCCAGGGACTAGCGAGAAACACCGGGGAGCTGTTTTTT
>TRBV2|TRBJ2-3|-|-
CASSRQGGWDTQYF
TGTGCCAGCAGCCGACAGGGAGGTTGGGATACGCAGTATTTT
>TRBV28|TRBJ2-1|-|TRBD1
CASSLGQVRGEQFF
TGTGCCAGCAGTTTGGGACAGGTTCGGGGTGAGCAGTTCTTC
>TRBV6-5|TRBJ2-2|-|TRBD1
CASSYSQGWTGELFF
TGTGCCAGCAGTTACTCACAGGGGTGGACCGGGGAGCTGTTTTTT
>TRBV5-5|TRBJ2-7|-|TRBD1
CASSLRTGGYEQYF
TGTGCCAGCAGCTTGAGAACAGGGGGCTACGAGCAGTACTTC
>TRBV7-2|TRBJ1-5|-|-
CASSWGVGGYQPQHF
TGTGCCAGCAGCTGGGGGGTCGGCGGGTATCAGCCCCAGCATTTT
>TRBV28|TRBJ1-6|few|TRBD1
CASSPTDRPALPINSPLHF
TGTGCCAGCAGTCCGACGGACAGGCCTGCACTACCCATCAATTCACCCCTCCACTTT
>TRBV7-6|TRBJ1-2|-|TRBD1
CASSSYLTGGGYTF
TGTGCCAGCAGCTCCTACCTGACAGGGGGTGGCTACACCTTC
>TRBV6-2/TRBV6-3|TRBJ1-1|-|-
CASSYGGRNTEAFF
TGTGCCAGCAGTTATGGAGGCCGGAACACTGAAGCTTTCTTT
>TRBV19|TRBJ1-5|-|-
CASSIDRGTPQHF
TGTGCCAGTAGTATAGATCGAGGAACACCCCAGCATTTT
>TRBV3-1/TRBV3-2|TRBJ2-7|-|-
CASSQGFRGEYEQYF
TGTGCCAGCAGCCAAGGGTTCAGGGGGGAGTACGAGCAGTACTTC
>TRBV27|TRBJ2-1|-|-
CATSPAGNSYNEQFF
TGTGCCACCTCCCCCGCGGGGAACTCCTACAATGAGCAGTTCTTC
>TRBV9|TRBJ1-4|-|-
CASSSGRAPNEKLFF
TGTGCCAGCAGCTCCGGGAGGGCGCCTAATGAAAAACTGTTTTTT
>TRBV29-1|TRBJ1-1|-|-
CSVDRGGNTEAFF
TGCAGCGTTGACCGCGGAGGGAACACTGAAGCTTTCTTT
>TRBV9|TRBJ2-3|-|TRBD2
CASSERLAGGTDTQYF
TGTGCCAGCAGCGAAAGACTAGCGGGGGGCACAGATACGCAGTATTTT
>TRBV28|TRBJ2-5|-|TRBD1
CASRKFTGATQETQYF
TGTGCCAGCAGAAAATTCACAGGGGCGACCCAAGAGACCCAGTACTTC
>TRBV6-5|TRBJ2-7|-|TRBD2
CASSRGLVGSYEQYF
TGTGCCAGCAGTCGAGGACTAGTAGGATCCTACGAGCAGTACTTC
>TRBV28|TRBJ1-2|-|-
CASTPGDYGYTF
TGTGCCAGCACCCCGGGGGACTATGGCTACACCTTC
>TRBV25-1|TRBJ2-1|-|-
CASSGEPGKEQFF
TGTGCCAGCAGTGGGGAGCCCGGTAAGGAGCAGTTCTTC
>TRBV4-1|TRBJ1-6|once|-
CASSHQSNSPLHF
TGCGCCAGCAGCCACCAGTCCAATTCACCCCTCCACTTT
>TRBV19|TRBJ2-1|-|TRBD2
CASSMREGRYEQFF
TGTGCCAGTAGTATGCGGGAGGGCCGTTATGAGCAGTTCTTC